This TCR beta chain was documented in a study of chemoradiotherapy in HPV16-positive cancers. Profiled with immunoSEQ multiplex PCR; TCRdb holds only in-frame clones, not every one. In the table there are some 15,000 clones, roughly nine tenths of which are singletons. The trim removed 7 bases at V and 4 bases at J, leaving 10 bases unmatched. The germline V gene has CDR1 LNHDA and CDR2 SQIVND (reference sequence). This CDR3 has 16 amino acids. This clone appeared once. The antigen is unknown. General study points: During treatment, candidate HPV-specific clones and E7-related motifs expanded in tumor.

The V and J genes are TRBV19 and TRBJ1-6, with 7 nucleotides matching TRBD1. Here the sequenced sample was blood, taken from a patient who underwent chemoradiotherapy. This receptor was identified in a human donor with HPV-associated anogenital cancer. In DNA form, the CDR3 reads TGTGCCAGTACCCCCACGCCCAGGGGGTATAATTCACCCCTCCACTTT. This translates into CASTPTPRGYNSPLHF.